This record covers a single T cell receptor beta chain. This sample is drawn from a study of PD-1 blockade in classical Hodgkin lymphoma. The repertoire was sequenced with immunoSEQ multiplex PCR; TCRdb's copy has only in-frame clones and lacks some. The sample shows under 20,000 clones, 76% of them seen only once. Time point noted: cycle 4 day 1 (C4D1), after less than seven weeks of nivolumab. Relapse after autologous stem cell transplantation occurred in every patient, and brentuximab vedotin exposure varied. The V end was cut by 1 base, the J end by 5 bases, with 8 bases between. CDR3 length: 13 residues. Per germline, CDR1 SGHDN and CDR2 FVKESK.

The genes are TRBV14 and TRBJ1-2; a weak D match, TRBD1 (5 bases). The source of this sequence is a human donor with classical Hodgkin lymphoma. This specimen was peripheral blood mononuclear cells (PBMCs), taken before the fourth cycle of nivolumab. The chain's CDR3 is CASSQGQSYGYTF. Here the CDR3 DNA reads TGTGCCAGCAGCCAAGGACAGTCTTATGGCTACACCTTC.